This is a list of T cell receptor beta chains from one sample in a study of patients and donors after allogeneic stem cell transplantation. MiXCR was run by TCRdb on the RT-PCR reads, yielding one entry per CDR3 protein. Here the sample spans 200,000 to 250,000 distinct CDR3 sequences, less than 15% being singletons. Sequencing was performed on blood, either unsorted or a sorted T cell fraction (not recorded which). These receptors originate from a human donor who was either an allogeneic HSCT recipient or a stem cell or donor lymphocyte infusion donor (not recorded which). It is not recorded whose cells these are; they may come from a transplant donor. Each CDR3 is given with its conserved first and last residue. The D gene is left open where the match is weak. The size entry is marked missing in some rows and otherwise reads once, few, many or a size class.

D,J,V,size,DNA,CDR3
.,TRBJ2-2,TRBV27,.,TGTGCCAGCAGTTTATTTGTTAACACCGGGGAGCTGTTTTTT,CASSLFVNTGELFF
TRBD1,TRBJ1-3,TRBV5-6,few,TGTGCCAGCAGCTTGGACAGGGGTTACTCTGGAAACACCATATATTTT,CASSLDRGYSGNTIYF
.,TRBJ1-3,TRBV27,.,TGTGCCAGCAGCCCTAGTGGAAACACCATATATTTT,CASSPSGNTIYF
.,TRBJ1-2,TRBV20-1,few,TGCAGTGCTAAATCCGTCCGGAGGTATGGCTACACCTTC,CSAKSVRRYGYTF
TRBD1,TRBJ2-2,TRBV12-3/TRBV12-4,few,TGTGCCAGCATACAGGGGGGCACCGGGGAGCTGTTTTTT,CASIQGGTGELFF
TRBD2,TRBJ2-3,TRBV12-3/TRBV12-4,.,TGTGCCAGCAGGACTAGCGGGCTCACAGATACGCAGTATTTT,CASRTSGLTDTQYF
.,TRBJ2-7,TRBV9,.,TGTGCCAGCAGCGGGGGGCTACTTGGGGAGCAGTACTTC,CASSGGLLGEQYF
TRBD2,TRBJ2-7,TRBV6-1,many,TGTGCCAGCAGGGCTAGCGGGGGATCCTACGAGCAGTACTTC,CASRASGGSYEQYF
.,TRBJ2-7,TRBV9,.,TGTGCCAGCAGCGTAGCCCTCCAATCGCCAGGCTCCCTCTACGAGCAGTACTTC,CASSVALQSPGSLYEQYF
TRBD2,TRBJ2-4,TRBV11-1,few,TGTGCCAGCAGCTCCCGGACTAGCGCCACAGCGGGGAACATTCAGTACTTC,CASSSRTSATAGNIQYF
.,TRBJ2-7,TRBV4-2,.,TGTGCCAGCAGCCAGGAGCGCGGAACCTACGAGCAGTACTTC,CASSQERGTYEQYF
.,TRBJ1-2,TRBV5-1,.,TGCGCCAGCAGCTTGGCCGGGCAGGTAACCCAGGGCTACACCTTC,CASSLAGQVTQGYTF
.,TRBJ2-5,TRBV3-1,.,TGTGCCAGCAGCCCCGAGGCAGGGAGAAGAGAGACCCAGTACTTC,CASSPEAGRRETQYF
.,TRBJ2-7,TRBV5-6,few,TGTGCCAGCAGCTCCCCAGGGTGGACCTACGAGCAGTACTTC,CASSSPGWTYEQYF
.,TRBJ1-4,TRBV6-1,few,TGTGCCAGCAGTGCTTCCTGGGCAACTAATGAAAAACTGTTTTTT,CASSASWATNEKLFF
.,TRBJ2-1,TRBV24-1,many,TGTGCCACCAGTGACAACCCACATGAGCAGTTCTTC,CATSDNPHEQFF
.,TRBJ2-2,TRBV24-1,few,TGTGCCACCAGTGATTTTTGGGGGAACACCGGGGAGCTGTTTTTT,CATSDFWGNTGELFF
.,TRBJ2-5,TRBV20-1,many,TGCAGTGCTAGCTCTAAGGGGGGAGTACAAGAGACCCAGTACTTC,CSASSKGGVQETQYF
.,TRBJ2-7,TRBV29-1,.,TGCAGCTGTGTCAATGTTAGAGGGTCAGACGACTGGGAGCAGTACTTC,CSCVNVRGSDDWEQYF
.,TRBJ2-1,TRBV7-8,once,TGTGCCAGCCTTAAGCGGAAGACCCGAAGGAATGAGCAGTTCTTC,CASLKRKTRRNEQFF
.,TRBJ2-7,TRBV5-1,many,TGCGCCAGCAACCCAGGGTGCTACGAACATGAATTCTACGAGCAGTACTTC,CASNPGCYEHEFYEQYF